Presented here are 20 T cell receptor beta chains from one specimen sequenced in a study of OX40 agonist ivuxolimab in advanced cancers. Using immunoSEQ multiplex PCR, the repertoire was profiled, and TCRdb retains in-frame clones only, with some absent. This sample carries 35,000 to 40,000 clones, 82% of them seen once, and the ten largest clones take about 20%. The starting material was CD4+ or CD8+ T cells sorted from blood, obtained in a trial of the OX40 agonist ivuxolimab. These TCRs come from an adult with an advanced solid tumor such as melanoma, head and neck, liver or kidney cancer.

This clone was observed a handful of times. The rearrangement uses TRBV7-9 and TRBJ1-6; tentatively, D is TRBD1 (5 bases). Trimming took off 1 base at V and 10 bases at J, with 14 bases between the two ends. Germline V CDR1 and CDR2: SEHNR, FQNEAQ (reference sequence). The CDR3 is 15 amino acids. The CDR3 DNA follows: TGTGCCAGCAGCTTAGGGGCGGGGGTAGGATCACCCCTCCACTTT. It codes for CASSLGAGVGSPLHF.

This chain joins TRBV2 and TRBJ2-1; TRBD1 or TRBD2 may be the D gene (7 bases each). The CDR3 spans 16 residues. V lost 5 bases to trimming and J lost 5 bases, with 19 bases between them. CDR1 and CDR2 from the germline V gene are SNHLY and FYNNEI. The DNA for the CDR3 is TGTGCCAGCAGTCTAGCGGACAGGTTAACTAACAATGAGCAGTTCTTC. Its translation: CASSLADRLTNNEQFF.

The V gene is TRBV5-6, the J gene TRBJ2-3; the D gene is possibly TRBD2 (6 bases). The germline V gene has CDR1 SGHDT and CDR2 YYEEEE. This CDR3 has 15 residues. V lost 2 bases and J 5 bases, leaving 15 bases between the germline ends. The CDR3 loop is CASSFSSTSLDTQYF. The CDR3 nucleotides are TGTGCCAGCAGCTTCAGTAGCACTAGCCTAGATACGCAGTATTTT.

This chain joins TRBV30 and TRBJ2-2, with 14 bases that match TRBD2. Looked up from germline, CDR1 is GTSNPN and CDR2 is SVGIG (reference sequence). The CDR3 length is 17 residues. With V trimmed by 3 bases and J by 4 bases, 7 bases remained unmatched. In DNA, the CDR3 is TGTGCCTGGAGGCACCCGGGACTAGCGGGGGCCACCGGGGAGCTGTTTTTT. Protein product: CAWRHPGLAGATGELFF.

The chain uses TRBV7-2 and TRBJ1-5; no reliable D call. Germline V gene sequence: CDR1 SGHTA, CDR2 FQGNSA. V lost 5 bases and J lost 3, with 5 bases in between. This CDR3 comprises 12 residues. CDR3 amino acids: CASSKDNQPQHF. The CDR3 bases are TGTGCCAGCAGCAAGGACAATCAGCCCCAGCATTTT.

CDR3 sequence (DNA): TGTGCCAGCAGTTTATACCGAACAAATTCACCCCTCCACTTT. It specifies CASSLYRTNSPLHF. J is TRBJ1-6 and V is TRBV28; D is uncertain. Germline V gives CDR1 MDHEN, CDR2 SYDVKM. V shed 1 base and J shed 7 bases, with 8 bases lying between them. The CDR3 runs 14 residues.

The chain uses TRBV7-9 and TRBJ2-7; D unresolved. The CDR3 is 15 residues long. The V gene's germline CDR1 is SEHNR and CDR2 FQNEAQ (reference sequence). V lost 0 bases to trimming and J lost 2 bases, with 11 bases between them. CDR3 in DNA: TGTGCCAGCAGCTTAGCGCCAGGTAAACCCTACGAGCAGTACTTC. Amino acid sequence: CASSLAPGKPYEQYF.

CDR3 DNA: TGTGCCAGTCCCAACAGGAATTACGAGCAGTACTTC. Protein product: CASPNRNYEQYF. V usage is TRBV19 and J usage is TRBJ2-7; a weak D match, TRBD1 (5 bases). From germline, CDR1 is LNHDA and CDR2 SQIVND (reference sequence). V shed 8 bases and J shed 4 bases, with 12 bases lying between them. The CDR3 is 12 residues long. The full variable domain, in which reference TRBV19 and TRBJ2-7 provide the parts outside the CDR3, is DGGITQSPKYLFRKEGQNVTLSCEQNLNHDAMYWYRQDPGQGLRLIYYSQIVNDFQKGDIAEGYSVSREKKESFPLTVTSAQKNPTAFYLCASPNRNYEQYFGPGTRLTVT.

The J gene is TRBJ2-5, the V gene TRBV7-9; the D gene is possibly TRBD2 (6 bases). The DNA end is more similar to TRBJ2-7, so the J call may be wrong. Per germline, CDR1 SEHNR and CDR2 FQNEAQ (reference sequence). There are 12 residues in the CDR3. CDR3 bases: TGTGCCAGCAGCCAGGACTACTACGAGCAGTACTTC. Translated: CASSQDYYEQYF.

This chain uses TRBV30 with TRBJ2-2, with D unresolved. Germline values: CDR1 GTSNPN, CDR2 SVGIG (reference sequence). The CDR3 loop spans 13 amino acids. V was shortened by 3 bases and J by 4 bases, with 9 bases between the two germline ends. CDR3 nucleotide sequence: TGTGCCTGGAGGAGAGCGAGCACCGGGGAGCTGTTTTTT. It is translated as CAWRRASTGELFF.

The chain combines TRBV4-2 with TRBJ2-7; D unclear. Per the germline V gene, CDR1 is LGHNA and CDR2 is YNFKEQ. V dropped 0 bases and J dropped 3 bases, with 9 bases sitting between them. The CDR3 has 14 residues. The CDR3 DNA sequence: TGTGCCAGCAGCCAAGAGTTGAACCGCTACGAGCAGTACTTC. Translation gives CASSQELNRYEQYF.

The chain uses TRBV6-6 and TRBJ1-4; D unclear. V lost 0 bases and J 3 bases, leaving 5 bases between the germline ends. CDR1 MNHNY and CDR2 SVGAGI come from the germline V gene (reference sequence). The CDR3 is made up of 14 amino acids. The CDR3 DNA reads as TGTGCCAGCAGTTACTCGTTCTCTAATGAAAAACTGTTTTTT. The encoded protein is CASSYSFSNEKLFF.

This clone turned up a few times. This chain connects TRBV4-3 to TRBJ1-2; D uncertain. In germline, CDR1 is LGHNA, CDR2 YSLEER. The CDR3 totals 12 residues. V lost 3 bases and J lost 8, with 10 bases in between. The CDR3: CASSHRTEGYTF. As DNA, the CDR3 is TGCGCCAGCAGCCATCGGACGGAGGGCTACACCTTC.

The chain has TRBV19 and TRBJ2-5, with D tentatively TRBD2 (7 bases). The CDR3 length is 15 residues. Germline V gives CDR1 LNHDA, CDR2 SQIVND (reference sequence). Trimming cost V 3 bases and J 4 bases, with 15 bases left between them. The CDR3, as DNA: TGTGCCAGTAGTATTGGGGGGGGCTCGGGAGAGACCCAGTACTTC. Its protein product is CASSIGGGSGETQYF.

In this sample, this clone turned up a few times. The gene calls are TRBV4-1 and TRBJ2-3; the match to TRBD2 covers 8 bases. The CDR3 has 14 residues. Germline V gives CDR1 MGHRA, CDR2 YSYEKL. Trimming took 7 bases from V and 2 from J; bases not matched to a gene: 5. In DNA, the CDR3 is TGCGCCAGCAACCCTAGCGGGTACACAGATACGCAGTATTTT. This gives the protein CASNPSGYTDTQYF.

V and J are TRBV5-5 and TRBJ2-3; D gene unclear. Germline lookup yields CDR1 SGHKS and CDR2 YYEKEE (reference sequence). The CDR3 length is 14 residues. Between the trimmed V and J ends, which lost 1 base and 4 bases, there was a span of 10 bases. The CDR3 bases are TGTGCCAGCAGCTTGAATGGCGCCGCAGATACGCAGTATTTT. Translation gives CASSLNGAADTQYF.

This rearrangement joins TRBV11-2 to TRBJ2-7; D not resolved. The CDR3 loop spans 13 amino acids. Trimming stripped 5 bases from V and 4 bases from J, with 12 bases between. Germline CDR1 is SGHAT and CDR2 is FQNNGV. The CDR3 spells CASSHGSQYEQYF. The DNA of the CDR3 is TGTGCCAGCAGCCACGGATCGCAGTACGAGCAGTACTTC. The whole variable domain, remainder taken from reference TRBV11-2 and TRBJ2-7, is EAGVAQSPRYKIIEKRQSVAFWCNPISGHATLYWYQQILGQGPKLLIQFQNNGVVDDSQLPKDRFSAERLKGVDSTLKIQPAKLEDSAVYLCASSHGSQYEQYFGPGTRLTVT.

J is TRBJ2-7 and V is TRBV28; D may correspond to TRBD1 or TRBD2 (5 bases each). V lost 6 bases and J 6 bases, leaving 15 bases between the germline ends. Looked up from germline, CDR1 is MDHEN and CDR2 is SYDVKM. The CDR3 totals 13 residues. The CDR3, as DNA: TGTGCCAGCAGCCCGGGACCTAAGAGCGAGCAGTACTTC. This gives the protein CASSPGPKSEQYF.

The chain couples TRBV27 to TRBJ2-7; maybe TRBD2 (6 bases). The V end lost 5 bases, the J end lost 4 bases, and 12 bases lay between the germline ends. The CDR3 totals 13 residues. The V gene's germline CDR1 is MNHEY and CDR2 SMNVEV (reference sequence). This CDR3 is CASSLPGRYEQYF. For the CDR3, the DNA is TGTGCCAGCAGTCTCCCAGGGAGGTACGAGCAGTACTTC.

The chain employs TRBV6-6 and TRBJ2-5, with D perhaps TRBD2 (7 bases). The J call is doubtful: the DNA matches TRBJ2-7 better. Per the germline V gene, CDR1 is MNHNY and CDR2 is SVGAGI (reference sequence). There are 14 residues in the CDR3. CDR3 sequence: CASSYEGGLYEQYF. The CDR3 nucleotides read TGTGCCAGCAGTTACGAGGGGGGGTTATACGAGCAGTACTTC.